The rows below give T cell receptor beta chains drawn from one sample of a study of shared clonotypes between healthy human individuals. Clones were read by immunoSEQ multiplex PCR, and TCRdb kept only the in-frame ones, dropping some. The data show roughly 2,300,000 clones, with just under 95% seen just once and around 0.35% held by the top ten. Sequencing was performed on naive CD4+ T cells from PBMCs. Every receptor here comes from a young man in good health. Some clones in this sample may be carry-over from other donors' samples. CDR3s include the opening cysteine and the closing phenylalanine or tryptophan. A D gene is named only where the DNA matches it firmly. For some rows the clone size is stated as once, few or many, or as a class when expanded; others skip it.

V: TRBV7-2
size: few
J: TRBJ1-1
D: -
DNA: TGTGCCAGCAGCTTAGGGTGGCAGATTGAAGCTTTCTTT
CDR3: CASSLGWQIEAFF

V: TRBV19
size: -
J: TRBJ2-7
D: -
DNA: TGTGCCAGTAGTATCGGGCAGGAGACCTACGAGCAGTACTTC
CDR3: CASSIGQETYEQYF

V: TRBV12-5
size: -
J: TRBJ1-1
D: TRBD1
DNA: TGTGCTAGTGCCCCGGTGGCTGCGGGACAGGGCATGATGAACACTGAAGCTTTCTTT
CDR3: CASAPVAAGQGMMNTEAFF

V: TRBV28
size: -
J: TRBJ2-3
D: TRBD2
DNA: TGTGCCAGCAGGAAGCGGGGCCGCACAGATACGCAGTATTTT
CDR3: CASRKRGRTDTQYF

V: TRBV5-4
size: -
J: TRBJ2-3
D: TRBD2
DNA: TGTGCCAGCCGCAGAGGCGGGAGAGGCACAGATACGCAGTATTTT
CDR3: CASRRGGRGTDTQYF

V: TRBV30
size: -
J: TRBJ2-3
D: -
DNA: TGTGCCTGGTCGGCGGGGAACACAGATACGCAGTATTTT
CDR3: CAWSAGNTDTQYF

V: TRBV5-4
size: once
J: TRBJ1-4
D: -
DNA: TGTGCCAGCAGCCAAGATCTAGTGGGAAAACTGTTTTTT
CDR3: CASSQDLVGKLFF

V: TRBV10-2
size: -
J: TRBJ1-5
D: -
DNA: TGCGCCAGCACTAGAGTCAGCAATCAGCCCCAGCATTTT
CDR3: CASTRVSNQPQHF

V: TRBV4-1
size: -
J: TRBJ2-2
D: TRBD2
DNA: TGCGCCAGCAGCCAACCGGGACTAGCGGGAGCGGTTCCCGGGGAGCTGTTTTTT
CDR3: CASSQPGLAGAVPGELFF

V: TRBV5-1
size: -
J: TRBJ2-5
D: TRBD2
DNA: TGCGCCAGCAGCTTACTAGCGGGAGATGAGACCCAGTACTTC
CDR3: CASSLLAGDETQYF

V: TRBV6-5
size: -
J: TRBJ2-1
D: TRBD1
DNA: TGTGCCAGCAGTTACTCGAGACAGGGTGGGGCAAAGCAGTTCTTC
CDR3: CASSYSRQGGAKQFF

V: TRBV28
size: -
J: TRBJ1-2
D: -
DNA: TGTGCCAGCAGTTTACGCTCCCAGGGACTAGGCTATGGCTACACCTTC
CDR3: CASSLRSQGLGYGYTF

V: TRBV11-2
size: -
J: TRBJ1-3
D: TRBD1
DNA: TGTGCCAGCAGCGGACGGGGACAGGGCGGAAACACCATATATTTT
CDR3: CASSGRGQGGNTIYF

V: TRBV28
size: -
J: TRBJ2-1
D: -
DNA: TGTGCCAGCAGGGACTACGCCCCGGGTGAGCAGTTCTTC
CDR3: CASRDYAPGEQFF

V: TRBV9
size: once
J: TRBJ2-2
D: TRBD2
DNA: TGTGCCAGCAGTCCTCTAGCGGGCAGGGGGGAGCTGTTTTTT
CDR3: CASSPLAGRGELFF

V: TRBV18
size: -
J: TRBJ2-2
D: TRBD1
DNA: TGTGCCAGCTCACCGGGACAGGGGGCAATCGGGGAGCTGTTTTTT
CDR3: CASSPGQGAIGELFF

V: TRBV6-1
size: -
J: TRBJ2-1
D: -
DNA: TGTGCCAGCAGTGAAGCCCCCCCTCACTCGTTCTCCTACAATGAGCAGTTCTTC
CDR3: CASSEAPPHSFSYNEQFF

V: TRBV11-3
size: -
J: TRBJ1-1
D: -
DNA: TGTGCCAGCAGCTTATCCGGGGTGAACACTGAAGCTTTCTTT
CDR3: CASSLSGVNTEAFF

V: TRBV2
size: -
J: TRBJ1-6
D: -
DNA: TGTGCCACCAAAGAGGCGGAGAATTCACCCCTCCACTTT
CDR3: CATKEAENSPLHF

V: TRBV28
size: -
J: TRBJ1-3
D: TRBD1
DNA: TGTGCCAGCAGTTTACCGAGGACAGGGGGGCTAAACACCATATATTTT
CDR3: CASSLPRTGGLNTIYF

V: TRBV6-5
size: -
J: TRBJ1-2
D: -
DNA: TGTGCCAGCAGTTATCAGCCCCGCCCTAACTATGGCTACACCTTC
CDR3: CASSYQPRPNYGYTF

V: TRBV27
size: -
J: TRBJ2-3
D: -
DNA: TGTGCCAGCAGTTTTGAGGGCCCCCCTAGCACAGATACGCAGTATTTT
CDR3: CASSFEGPPSTDTQYF

V: TRBV15
size: -
J: TRBJ2-4
D: -
DNA: TGTGCCACCAGCAGAGATAGTAGACCAGCAGTCAAAAACATTCAGTACTTC
CDR3: CATSRDSRPAVKNIQYF

V: TRBV5-1
size: -
J: TRBJ2-3
D: -
DNA: TGCGCCAGCAGCTTGGTGGGGAGCACAGATACGCAGTATTTT
CDR3: CASSLVGSTDTQYF

V: TRBV18
size: -
J: TRBJ2-2
D: -
DNA: TGTGCCAGCTCACCACTCTGGTTACCGAACACCGGGGAGCTGTTTTTT
CDR3: CASSPLWLPNTGELFF

V: TRBV4-1
size: -
J: TRBJ2-7
D: -
DNA: TGCGCCAGCAGCCAGAGGGGGGGGCAGGGTTACGAGCAGTACTTC
CDR3: CASSQRGGQGYEQYF

V: TRBV6-1
size: -
J: TRBJ1-3
D: TRBD1
DNA: TGTGCCAGCAGTGAAGCCCGCACAGGGGCTGGAAACACCATATATTTT
CDR3: CASSEARTGAGNTIYF

V: TRBV6-1
size: -
J: TRBJ2-5
D: -
DNA: TGTGCCAGCAACTCCGTAGCGGACACGAGAGAGACCCAGTACTTC
CDR3: CASNSVADTRETQYF

V: TRBV5-1
size: -
J: TRBJ2-7
D: TRBD2
DNA: TGCGCCAGCAGCGTGACTAGCGGGAGTGCCTACGAGCAGTACTTC
CDR3: CASSVTSGSAYEQYF